This T cell receptor beta chain was identified during a study of blood T cell repertoires in COVID-19. At the level of the study: Acute and convalescent COVID-19 specimens originated in the United States, Italy and Spain. PBMCs, B-cell-depleted T cells, or T cells were the source of the cDNA or gDNA that made up the material.

In the authors' workflow: Nucleated cell number was recorded as an estimate derived from reference gene primer amplification. Clones were read by immunoSEQ multiplex PCR, and TCRdb kept only the in-frame ones, dropping some. V, J and clone size were drawn from that table, and D and trimming were deduced from the DNA. The sample shows approximately 180,000 clones, around 90% of them seen only once. V was clipped by 1 base and J by 2 bases; unmatched bases: 5. The germline gives CDR1 KGHSH, CDR2 LQKENI. The length of the CDR3 is 16 residues. The receptor comes from a man aged 45 to 65 with acute or convalescent COVID-19. The sample was peripheral blood. The chain joins TRBV18 to TRBJ2-3, with TRBD2 matching over 8 bases. The CDR3 DNA sequence: TGTGCCAGCTCACCACTAGCGGGACCACTCACAGATACGCAGTATTTT. Amino acid sequence: CASSPLAGPLTDTQYF.